Below, 22 T cell receptor beta chains from the same sample are listed, as sequenced in a study of blood T cell repertoires in COVID-19 (dated by TCRdb to 2018 to 2021). The protocol used for the library was the immunoSEQ multiplex PCR assay. TCRdb carries this immuneACCESS record with in-frame sequences only. Its versions omit some clonotypes, under half of them owing to an unresolved V gene in the studies checked, with the rest unexplained. In this sample the table shows under 300,000 clones, around 90% of which occur a single time. 0.9% to 1% of the sample lies in the top ten. Sequenced sample: peripheral blood. These TCRs come from a woman aged 35 to 49 who had recovered from COVID-19.

J is TRBJ1-5 and V is TRBV6-2 or TRBV6-3; TRBD1 agrees at 11 bases. Looked up from germline, CDR1 is MNHEY and CDR2 is SVGEGT. The CDR3 is 16 residues long. Trimming removed 4 bases from V and 6 bases from J; junction bases left unmatched: 8. The CDR3 DNA follows: TGTGCCAGCAGTTGGGGGACAGGGGGGCCCCGTCAGCCCCAGCATTTT. It yields the protein CASSWGTGGPRQPQHF.

The chain has TRBV5-1 and TRBJ1-4, with 7 bases fitting TRBD1. CDR1 is SGHRS and CDR2 is YFSETQ in the germline V gene. The V segment lost 0 bases and the J segment 8 bases; nucleotides outside the gene matches: 4. The CDR3 has 14 amino acids. The CDR3 coding sequence is TGCGCCAGCAGCTTGGACAGGGGTGGGGAAAAACTGTTTTTT. It encodes CASSLDRGGEKLFF.

The J gene is TRBJ2-2, the V gene TRBV11-3; the match to TRBD1 covers 8 bases. CDR3 length equals 17 residues. The V gene's germline CDR1 is SGHNT and CDR2 YENEEA. J gave up 0 bases and V 5 bases, and 8 bases lay outside the gene matches. The DNA for the CDR3 is TGTGCCAGCAGCCCAGGGGGCGGGACAACGAACACCGGGGAGCTGTTTTTT. Its protein is CASSPGGGTTNTGELFF.

There are many counts of this clone. The chain joins TRBV19 to TRBJ2-3; 8 nucleotides line up with TRBD2. The CDR3 contains 15 residues. Per germline, CDR1 LNHDA and CDR2 SQIVND (reference sequence). J gave up 0 bases and V 6 bases, and 5 bases lay outside the gene matches. CDR3 sequence (DNA): TGTGCCAGTAGCCGGACTAGCTCGAGCACAGATACGCAGTATTTT. Translating gives CASSRTSSSTDTQYF.

The chain carries TRBV6-5 and TRBJ2-2; D is uncertain. CDR3 length equals 13 residues. Germline loops: CDR1 MNHEY, CDR2 SVGAGI. The germline V and J ends were trimmed by 6 bases and 1 base, with 6 bases remaining between them. CDR3 nucleotide sequence: TGTGCCAGCAGGGTCGGGAACACCGGGGAGCTGTTTTTT. Encoded protein: CASRVGNTGELFF.

This clone was seen a handful of times. This chain uses TRBV4-2 with TRBJ2-7; 9 bases match TRBD1. V lost 4 bases to trimming and J lost 5 bases; unmatched junction nucleotides: 9. This CDR3 is built from 15 residues. Germline lookup yields CDR1 LGHNA and CDR2 YNFKEQ. The CDR3 DNA is TGTGCCAGCAGCCCCAACAGGGGGCGCGGAGACGAGCAGTACTTC. Protein: CASSPNRGRGDEQYF.

This chain links TRBV19 with TRBJ1-1; D gene unclear. CDR1 is LNHDA, CDR2 SQIVND, per germline (reference sequence). This CDR3 is built from 15 residues. V dropped 4 bases and J dropped 5 bases, with 17 bases sitting between them. DNA of the CDR3: TGTGCCAGTAGTACGTTGGCTTCGAGGGCGACTGAAGCTTTCTTT. Translating it yields CASSTLASRATEAFF.

The chain recombines TRBV30 with TRBJ2-1; 12 bases map to TRBD2. After removal of 1 base from V and 0 bases from J, the junction contained 7 bases not matched to a gene. Germline values: CDR1 GTSNPN, CDR2 SVGIG (reference sequence). The length of the CDR3 is 18 residues. The CDR3 DNA sequence: TGTGCCTGGAGTGGCACTAGCGGGAGGCCCAGCTCCTACAATGAGCAGTTCTTC. This codes for CAWSGTSGRPSSYNEQFF.

The chain links TRBV3-1 (or the pseudogene TRBV3-2) to TRBJ1-5; no definite D call. Per germline, CDR1 LGHDT and CDR2 YNNKEL (reference sequence). Trimming took off 4 bases at V and 1 base at J, with 8 bases between the two ends. This CDR3 is built from 14 residues. The CDR3 DNA sequence: TGTGCCAGCAGCCCAGCGGGCAGCAATCAGCCCCAGCATTTT. It specifies CASSPAGSNQPQHF.

The count of this clone is one. V usage is TRBV6-2 or TRBV6-3 and J usage is TRBJ2-5; possible D gene TRBD2, 6 bases. Trimming removed 7 bases at V and 9 bases at J, with 15 bases between. This CDR3 has 12 residues. Germline CDR1 and CDR2: MNHEY and SVGEGT. The CDR3: CASTPGGVAQYF. The CDR3 bases are TGTGCCAGCACCCCCGGGGGAGTGGCCCAGTACTTC.

The gene calls are TRBV30 and TRBJ1-2, with TRBD1 matching 7 bases. The CDR3 length is 15 residues. Germline V gene lookup returns CDR1 GTSNPN and CDR2 SVGIG (reference sequence). V trimming: 0 bases; J trimming: 3 bases; junction bases outside the gene matches: 7. The CDR3 protein is CAWSVGGRGYYGYTF. The CDR3 DNA reads TGTGCCTGGAGTGTAGGGGGCAGGGGTTACTATGGCTACACCTTC. Variable domain in full (rest from reference TRBV30 and TRBJ1-2): SQTIHQWPATLVQPVGSPLSLECTVEGTSNPNLYWYRQAAGRGLQLLFYSVGIGQISSEVPQNLSASRPQDRQFILSSKKLLLSDSGFYLCAWSVGGRGYYGYTFGSGTRLTVV.

This clone was found once. This chain uses TRBV5-4 with TRBJ1-2, with 7 bases lining up with TRBD1. The germline V gene encodes CDR1 SGHNT and CDR2 YYREEE (reference sequence). CDR3 length equals 16 residues. The V and J ends lost 3 bases and 4 bases, in that order; junction bases with no gene match: 12. CDR3 sequence (DNA): TGTGCCAGCAGCTCCGCCGACAGGGCGCGCCTCTATGGCTACACCTTC. It codes for CASSSADRARLYGYTF.

This sequence joins TRBV9 and TRBJ1-1; a weak D match, TRBD1 (6 bases). V was pared by 4 bases and J by 6 bases, with 19 bases between. The CDR3 is 15 residues long. Per germline, CDR1 SGDLS and CDR2 YYNGEE. CDR3 amino acids: CASSPTRTAPAEAFF. CDR3 DNA sequence: TGTGCCAGCAGCCCCACCCGGACAGCTCCGGCTGAAGCTTTCTTT.

The chain employs TRBV6-2 or TRBV6-3 and TRBJ1-2; perhaps TRBD1 as D (5 bases). The germline CDR1 and CDR2 sequences are MNHEY and SVGEGT. This CDR3 region has 13 residues. V lost 6 bases, J lost 4 bases, and 12 bases lay in between. The CDR3 DNA follows: TGTGCCAGCAGCAACGGGGGTGGCTATGGCTACACCTTC. Its protein is CASSNGGGYGYTF.

The chain is built from TRBV4-3 and TRBJ1-1; weak D call: TRBD1 (5 bases). Trimming took 2 bases from V and 8 from J, leaving 12 bases between them. Germline assignment: CDR1 LGHNA and CDR2 YSLEER. CDR3 length equals 13 residues. The CDR3 DNA reads TGCGCCAGCAGCCAACTTGGGGGGACCGAAGCTTTCTTT. Translating gives CASSQLGGTEAFF.

This clone was observed a few times. V is TRBV12-5 and J is TRBJ1-1; D is ambiguous. The CDR3 spans 13 residues. The germline V gene encodes CDR1 LGHNT and CDR2 FRNRAP. The V end lost 3 bases, the J end lost 0 bases, and 5 bases lay between the germline ends. The DNA of the CDR3 is TGTGCTAGTGGTTTACAGATGAACACTGAAGCTTTCTTT. It translates to CASGLQMNTEAFF.

The rearrangement links TRBV28 to TRBJ2-3, with 7 bases matching TRBD2. Trimming removed 5 bases from V and 4 bases from J; junction bases left unmatched: 6. CDR3 size: 14 residues. Per germline, CDR1 MDHEN and CDR2 SYDVKM. CDR3: CASSNPSGADTQYF. The CDR3 bases are TGTGCCAGCAGTAACCCTAGCGGCGCAGATACGCAGTATTTT.

This rearrangement joins TRBV6-5 to TRBJ1-2; 9 bases line up with TRBD1. Germline V gives CDR1 MNHEY, CDR2 SVGAGI. After removal of 6 bases from V and 4 bases from J, the junction contained 6 bases not matched to a gene. The CDR3 runs to 14 residues. CDR3 DNA: TGTGCCAGCAGCCGACAGGGGGAAGGCTATGGCTACACCTTC. This codes for CASSRQGEGYGYTF.

This chain joins TRBV30 and TRBJ1-2; D is perhaps TRBD1 (5 bases). V was pared by 4 bases and J by 8 bases, with 14 bases between. This CDR3 has 12 amino acids. CDR1 GTSNPN and CDR2 SVGIG come from the germline V gene (reference sequence). As DNA, the CDR3 is TGTGCCTGGACTCTTGGGGCCACGGGCTACACCTTC. It yields the protein CAWTLGATGYTF.

V and J are TRBV12-3 or TRBV12-4 and TRBJ1-4; D is unclear. Trimming left V 6 bases short and J 8 bases short, with 10 bases between. The CDR3 is 12 amino acids. CDR3 loop: CASSPGGEKLFF. In DNA form, the CDR3 reads TGTGCCAGCAGCCCGGGAGGGGAAAAACTGTTTTTT.

The CDR3 reads CASSRTGGEQYF. The CDR3 DNA reads as TGTGCCAGCAGCCGTACAGGGGGCGAGCAGTACTTC. J is TRBJ2-7 and V is TRBV7-9, with 8 positions matching TRBD1. The CDR3 runs to 12 residues. Per the germline V gene, CDR1 is SEHNR and CDR2 is FQNEAQ (reference sequence). The J segment lost 6 bases and the V segment lost 5 bases, leaving 3 bases of the junction unmatched.

This chain connects TRBV4-3 to TRBJ2-5, with 7 bases that match TRBD2. The CDR3 has 15 amino acids. V shed 1 base and J 1 base; nucleotides not matched to a gene: 3. Germline lookup yields CDR1 LGHNA and CDR2 YSLEER. The CDR3 loop is CASSQGLATQETQYF. Written as DNA, the CDR3 is TGCGCCAGCAGCCAAGGACTAGCCACCCAAGAGACCCAGTACTTC.